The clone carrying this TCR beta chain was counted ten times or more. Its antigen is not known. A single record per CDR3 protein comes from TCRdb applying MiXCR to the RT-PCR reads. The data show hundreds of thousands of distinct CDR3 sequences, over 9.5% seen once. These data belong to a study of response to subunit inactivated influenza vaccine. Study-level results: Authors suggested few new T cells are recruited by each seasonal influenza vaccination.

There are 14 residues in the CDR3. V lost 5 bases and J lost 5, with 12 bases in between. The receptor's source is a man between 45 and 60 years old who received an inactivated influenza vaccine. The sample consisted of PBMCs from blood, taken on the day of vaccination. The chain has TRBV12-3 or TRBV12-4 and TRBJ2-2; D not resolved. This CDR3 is CASSNPPATGELFF. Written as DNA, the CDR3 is TGTGCCAGCAGTAACCCGCCCGCGACCGGGGAGCTGTTTTTT.